These 24 T cell receptor beta chains were sequenced from one sample in a study of blood T cells in healthy people across ages. A second 7 to 11 cycle PCR used barcoded and J-beta primers. MiXCR, applied by TCRdb to the 5' RACE reads, yields one record per CDR3 protein. The sample lists about 1.6 million distinct CDR3 sequences; about 32% were seen once. The sequencing input was blood. Receptors were obtained from a woman in her twenties or thirties in good health.

Many counts were recorded for this clonotype. This chain joins TRBV12-3 or TRBV12-4 and TRBJ2-3, with D possibly being TRBD1 (6 bases). The CDR3 has 16 residues. The germline V and J ends were trimmed by 7 bases and 3 bases, with 20 bases remaining between them. The CDR3 protein is CASTIRQDSRTDTQYF. The CDR3 region has the DNA TGTGCCAGCACCATCAGACAGGACTCTCGAACAGATACGCAGTATTTT.

The chain links TRBV6-1 to TRBJ2-7, with D unresolved. Trimming left V 7 bases short and J 2 bases short, with 6 bases between. From germline, CDR1 is MNHNS and CDR2 SASEGT. CDR3 size: 11 residues. The CDR3 sequence is CASTGTYEQYF. CDR3 coding DNA: TGTGCCAGCACAGGCACCTACGAGCAGTACTTC.

The CDR3 here is CSVEGGQTAYNEQFF. The CDR3, as DNA: TGCAGCGTTGAAGGAGGTCAGACCGCCTACAATGAGCAGTTCTTC. The chain has TRBV29-1 and TRBJ2-1, with unresolved D. This CDR3 has 15 residues. Germline V gene sequence: CDR1 SQVTM, CDR2 ANQGSEA. Trimming stripped 1 base from V and 2 bases from J, with 12 bases between.

The chain couples TRBV11-2 to TRBJ2-7, with a possible D match to TRBD2 (5 bases). This CDR3 is 15 amino acids long. The germline V gene has CDR1 SGHAT and CDR2 FQNNGV. V lost 5 bases and J lost 2, with 16 bases in between. The CDR3 here is CASSQTRQRTYEQYF. CDR3 DNA sequence: TGTGCCAGCAGCCAGACGCGGCAGCGGACCTACGAGCAGTACTTC.

In its sample, this clonotype was seen a few times. This chain uses TRBV27 with TRBJ2-5, with TRBD2 identical over 7 bases. The CDR3 is 14 amino acids. V gave up 4 bases and J gave up 5 bases; unmatched junction bases: 7. Looked up from germline, CDR1 is MNHEY and CDR2 is SMNVEV (reference sequence). CDR3 sequence (DNA): TGTGCCAGCAGTTGGGCGGGAGCGACGGAGACCCAGTACTTC. Translating it yields CASSWAGATETQYF.

The CDR3 loop is CASSSSGVRAPNEQFF. CDR3 bases: TGTGCCAGCAGTTCTTCCGGGGTTCGGGCCCCAAATGAGCAGTTCTTC. This chain connects TRBV7-3 to TRBJ2-1, with D possibly matching TRBD2 (5 bases). CDR3 length equals 16 residues. Trimming left V 6 bases short and J 7 bases short, with 22 bases between. In germline, CDR1 is SGHTA, CDR2 FQGTGA.

A word on this clonotype: This may come from a read error, since a much larger clone is one base off. The chain links TRBV4-1 to TRBJ2-5; D is unresolved. The V and J ends lost 0 bases and 2 bases respectively, with 13 bases between them. Germline CDR1 MGHRA, CDR2 YSYEKL. CDR3 length: 16 residues. The CDR3 sequence is CASSQEVPAAQETQYF. Written as DNA, the CDR3 is TGCGCCAGCAGCCAAGAGGTACCAGCAGCACAAGAGACCCAGTACTTC.

This clonotype was counted many times. The V gene is TRBV4-2, the J gene TRBJ2-7; tentatively, D is TRBD1 (6 bases). Trimming took 2 bases from V and 2 from J, leaving 10 bases between them. The CDR3 length is 14 residues. Per germline, CDR1 LGHNA and CDR2 YNFKEQ. DNA of the CDR3: TGTGCCAGCAGCCAACAGGGGTTGGCCTACGAGCAGTACTTC. Its translation: CASSQQGLAYEQYF.

In this sample, this clonotype turned up a few times. V gene TRBV11-2 combines with J gene TRBJ2-1, with TRBD2 identical over 13 bases. This CDR3 region has 16 residues. The germline V gene has CDR1 SGHAT and CDR2 FQNNGV. J gave up 10 bases and V 4 bases, and 10 bases lay outside the gene matches. This CDR3 is CASSSLTSGRSREQFF. The DNA for the CDR3 is TGTGCCAGCAGCTCCCTGACTAGCGGGAGGTCTCGCGAGCAGTTCTTC.

Only a few counts were recorded for this clonotype. The genes are TRBV2 and TRBJ2-3; 11 positions agree with TRBD2. J was trimmed by 5 bases and V by 8 bases; bases with no gene match: 9. Germline CDR1 SNHLY, CDR2 FYNNEI. This CDR3 is built from 15 residues. CDR3 coding DNA: TGTGCCAGCTTGCCGCTAGCGGGGGGCAGAGATACGCAGTATTTT. It yields the protein CASLPLAGGRDTQYF.

This CDR3 is CASSPQGAGGELFF. Here the CDR3 DNA reads TGTGCCAGCAGCCCACAGGGGGCCGGCGGGGAGCTGTTTTTT. The chain is built from TRBV7-8 and TRBJ2-2; 9 bases match TRBD1. Germline V CDR1 and CDR2: SGHVS, FQNEAQ. V was pared by 5 bases and J by 7 bases, with 5 bases of the junction left unmatched. The CDR3 covers 14 residues.

Concerning this clonotype itself: A junction boundary mismatches the germline segment, possibly from a read error. This chain joins TRBV20-1 and TRBJ2-3; no clear D gene. CDR3 length equals 13 residues. The germline gives CDR1 DFQATT, CDR2 SNEGSKA (reference sequence). The CDR3 coding sequence is TGCGGTGCTAGAGTTTTTAGCACAGATACGCAGTATTTT. It yields the protein CGARVFSTDTQYF.

CDR3 protein: CSARTGGDSPLHF. The DNA for the CDR3 is TGCAGTGCACGGACAGGGGGAGATTCACCCCTCCACTTT. The chain joins TRBV20-1 to TRBJ1-6; 10 bases map to TRBD1. V lost 6 bases, J lost 8 bases, and 4 bases stayed unmatched. Germline V lookup: CDR1 DFQATT, CDR2 SNEGSKA (reference sequence). The CDR3 is made up of 13 amino acids.

The CDR3 DNA reads as TGTGCCAGCAGGCGAACTTGGGTCTCCTACGAGCAGTACTTC. Translated, it gives CASRRTWVSYEQYF. This chain joins TRBV2 and TRBJ2-7, with D uncertain. CDR1 is SNHLY and CDR2 is FYNNEI in the germline V gene. The CDR3 loop spans 14 amino acids. The V and J ends lost 6 bases and 0 bases respectively, with 12 bases between them.

This clonotype was picked up a small number of times. The chain links TRBV6-6 to TRBJ1-5; TRBD1 aligns across 7 bases. With V trimmed by 6 bases and J by 5 bases, 7 bases remained unmatched. From germline, CDR1 is MNHNY and CDR2 SVGAGI (reference sequence). The CDR3 spans 14 residues. CDR3 in amino acids: CASSSTRGDQPQHF. The DNA for the CDR3 is TGTGCCAGCAGCTCGACCAGGGGGGATCAGCCCCAGCATTTT.

This clonotype was counted between two and nine times. The DNA of the CDR3 is TGCAGTGCTACCGGGAGTCCCAACGAGCAGTACTTC. This codes for CSATGSPNEQYF. The chain has TRBV20-1 and TRBJ2-7, with TRBD2 as a possible D gene (6 bases). In germline, CDR1 is DFQATT, CDR2 SNEGSKA (reference sequence). V lost 4 bases, J lost 5 bases, and 12 bases lay in between. The CDR3 spans 12 residues.

A few counts support this clonotype. The chain joins TRBV5-6 to TRBJ2-7; D remains ambiguous. Trimming took 4 bases from V and 6 from J, leaving 14 bases between them. CDR3 size: 13 residues. Per germline, CDR1 SGHDT and CDR2 YYEEEE. This CDR3 is CASSQIMRSEQYF. In DNA, the CDR3 is TGTGCCAGCAGCCAGATTATGCGGTCCGAGCAGTACTTC.

The V and J genes are TRBV27 and TRBJ2-3; 8 bases are shared with TRBD2. Trimming cost V 6 bases and J 1 base; bases outside gene matches: 12. CDR3 length: 17 residues. Germline CDR1 and CDR2: MNHEY and SMNVEV (reference sequence). The CDR3 sequence: CASRPGLVDLGTDTQYF. The CDR3, as DNA: TGTGCCAGCAGGCCGGGACTAGTGGACCTGGGCACAGATACGCAGTATTTT.

The sample holds a few counts of this clonotype. The chain carries TRBV3-1 and TRBJ2-1; D possibly corresponds to TRBD2 (7 bases). Germline CDR1 is LGHDT and CDR2 is YNNKEL (reference sequence). The CDR3 length is 12 residues. Trimming took 4 bases from V and 15 from J, leaving 16 bases between them. CDR3 DNA sequence: TGTGCCAGCAGCCTTAGGGGGAGGGAGTCGTTCTTC. Protein sequence: CASSLRGRESFF.

In nucleotides, the CDR3 is TGTGCCAGCAGTTGGGAACTAGCGGGGGGCGGCGACGAGCAGTACTTC. This sequence encodes CASSWELAGGGDEQYF. The chain is built from TRBV6-6 and TRBJ2-7; 12 bases map to TRBD2. Losses at the gene ends were 4 bases for V and 5 bases for J; bases not matched to a gene: 9. The CDR3 is 16 amino acids. Germline loops: CDR1 MNHNY, CDR2 SVGAGI (reference sequence).

This clonotype was observed a handful of times. V and J are TRBV5-6 and TRBJ1-2; D perhaps matches TRBD1 (6 bases). V was pared by 7 bases and J by 5 bases, with 15 bases between. This CDR3 region has 13 residues. Per germline, CDR1 SGHDT and CDR2 YYEEEE. This chain's CDR3 is CASASEQGYGYTF. The DNA for the CDR3 is TGTGCCAGCGCTTCCGAACAGGGATATGGCTACACCTTC.

This clonotype appeared a few times. CDR3 DNA: TGTGCCAGCAGTTACCCAACCTGGGCTAGCGGGGGTTTCGAGCAGTACTTC. This gives the protein CASSYPTWASGGFEQYF. The rearrangement joins TRBV6-2 or TRBV6-3 to TRBJ2-5, with TRBD2 matching 10 bases. The J call may not be correct, given that the DNA end is closer to TRBJ2-7. Germline assignment: CDR1 MNHEY and CDR2 SVGEGT. This CDR3 is built from 17 residues.

The genes are TRBV9 and TRBJ2-3; the D is unclear. Germline values: CDR1 SGDLS, CDR2 YYNGEE. There are 16 residues in the CDR3. The V and J ends lost 0 bases and 2 bases respectively, with 13 bases between them. CDR3 coding DNA: TGTGCCAGCAGCGTAGAAGCAGGCCCTTCCACAGATACGCAGTATTTT. Translation gives CASSVEAGPSTDTQYF.

The J gene is TRBJ1-5, the V gene TRBV4-1, with 9 bases lining up with TRBD1. The CDR3 is 21 residues long. Germline CDR1 MGHRA, CDR2 YSYEKL. The trim removed 1 base at V and 1 base at J, leaving 17 bases unmatched. This chain's CDR3 is CASSQVGPGQGKRGSNQPQHF. The CDR3 nucleotides are TGCGCCAGCAGCCAAGTTGGGCCGGGACAGGGAAAACGGGGCAGCAATCAGCCCCAGCATTTT.